The 28 T cell receptor beta chains in this list originate from one sample, sequenced in a study of shared clonotypes between healthy human individuals. Profiled with immunoSEQ multiplex PCR; TCRdb holds only in-frame clones, not every one. The sample lists about 1 million clones; about 75% were seen once. The sample consisted of memory CD4+ T cells sorted from blood. Subset here: CD45RA-negative fraction. Receptor source: a man in his late teens or twenties in good health.

The J gene is TRBJ1-6, the V gene TRBV6-6; D is unclear. This CDR3 has 13 amino acids. The germline V gene has CDR1 MNHNY and CDR2 SVGAGI (reference sequence). V was shortened by 2 bases and J by 8 bases, with 7 bases between the two germline ends. The CDR3 reads CASSYGDYSPLHF. Here the CDR3 DNA reads TGTGCCAGCAGTTACGGGGATTATTCACCCCTCCACTTT.

The chain has TRBV6-5 and TRBJ1-2, with a tentative D call TRBD1 (5 bases). Germline CDR1 MNHEY, CDR2 SVGAGI. The CDR3 contains 13 residues. Between the trimmed V and J ends, which lost 6 bases and 7 bases, there was a span of 15 bases. The CDR3 bases are TGTGCCAGCAGACAAGGGGTTACAGGTGGCTACACCTTC. It codes for CASRQGVTGGYTF.

This clone has just one count. The J gene is TRBJ1-2, the V gene TRBV7-2, with TRBD1 as a possible D gene (5 bases). CDR3 size: 14 residues. CDR1 and CDR2 from the germline V gene are SGHTA and FQGNSA. V was cut by 1 base and J by 10 bases, with 16 bases left in between. In DNA form, the CDR3 reads TGTGCCAGCAGCTTAGATAGGGGCCCGAATCCCTACACCTTC. Its protein is CASSLDRGPNPYTF.

This clone has more than one count but fewer than ten. J is TRBJ1-3 and V is TRBV30, with D uncertain. V lost 0 bases to trimming and J lost 7 bases, with 16 bases between them. Germline CDR1 is GTSNPN and CDR2 is SVGIG (reference sequence). This CDR3 contains 15 residues. The CDR3 DNA is TGTGCCTGGAGTGTTCCCCAGACTATTGGGAACACCATATATTTT. It specifies CAWSVPQTIGNTIYF.

The V and J genes are TRBV7-2 and TRBJ2-1; TRBD2 is a possible D gene (6 bases). Germline V CDR1 and CDR2: SGHTA, FQGNSA. This CDR3 contains 14 residues. The V and J ends lost 2 bases and 5 bases respectively, with 10 bases between them. The CDR3 sequence: CASSLFGGNNEQFF. The CDR3 DNA sequence: TGTGCCAGCAGCTTATTCGGCGGGAACAATGAGCAGTTCTTC.

This clone has more than one count but fewer than ten. V is TRBV30 and J is TRBJ1-1; the D gene is possibly TRBD1 (6 bases). The V gene's germline CDR1 is GTSNPN and CDR2 SVGIG (reference sequence). The V gene lost 1 base and the J gene lost 5 bases, with 11 bases spanning the gap. The CDR3 totals 13 residues. The DNA of the CDR3 is TGTGCCTGGAGTGCAGGGGCCGGGACTGAAGCTTTCTTT. It encodes CAWSAGAGTEAFF.

Remarks on this clone: Other nucleotide sequences from this sample produce the same CDR3. The chain links TRBV7-9 to TRBJ2-1; possible D gene TRBD1, 6 bases. The CDR3 loop spans 15 amino acids. V was clipped by 4 bases and J by 0 bases, with 10 bases between them. Germline lookup yields CDR1 SEHNR and CDR2 FQNEAQ (reference sequence). CDR3 DNA: TGTGCCAGCAGCTCCACAGGGAGCTCCTACAATGAGCAGTTCTTC. It codes for CASSSTGSSYNEQFF.

This clone came up a few times. V usage is TRBV18 and J usage is TRBJ2-2; TRBD1 aligns across 7 bases. The CDR3 loop spans 14 amino acids. Germline-derived CDR1 and CDR2 are KGHSH and LQKENI. J lost 6 bases, V lost 3 bases, and 4 bases had no gene match. The CDR3 bases are TGTGCCAGCTCACCGGACAGGAGTGCCGGGGAGCTGTTTTTT. Amino acids: CASSPDRSAGELFF.

The chain uses TRBV6-5 and TRBJ2-1; TRBD2 matches at 7 bases. From germline, CDR1 is MNHEY and CDR2 SVGAGI. The J segment lost 4 bases and the V segment lost 2 bases, leaving 8 bases of the junction unmatched. The CDR3 is 16 residues long. The CDR3 loop is CASSYTLNSGYNEQFF. Written as DNA, the CDR3 is TGTGCCAGCAGTTACACCCTGAATAGCGGGTACAATGAGCAGTTCTTC.

The chain carries TRBV18 and TRBJ2-4; D not certain. The CDR3 has 16 amino acids. The V end lost 3 bases, the J end lost 0 bases, and 12 bases lay between the germline ends. Germline-derived CDR1 and CDR2 are KGHSH and LQKENI. CDR3 nucleotide sequence: TGTGCCAGCTCACCCTCTACTGCAATAGCCAAAAACATTCAGTACTTC. Its protein product is CASSPSTAIAKNIQYF.

CDR3 sequence reads: CTISGTSGYEQYF. The CDR3 coding sequence is TGCACCATATCCGGGACTAGCGGCTACGAGCAGTACTTC. J is TRBJ2-7 and V is TRBV1; TRBD2 reflects the table's D call only, with no check against the DNA. TRBV1 is shown as a pseudogene. The CDR3 spans 13 residues.

This CDR3 reads CASSEAGRTQYF. The CDR3 nucleotides read TGTGCCAGCAGCGAGGCGGGGAGAACCCAGTACTTC. J is TRBJ2-5 and V is TRBV7-2; D is perhaps TRBD2 (6 bases). In germline, CDR1 is SGHTA, CDR2 FQGNSA. The ends were cut back, 5 bases at V and 8 bases at J, with 12 bases in the middle. This CDR3 is 12 amino acids long.

This chain connects TRBV4-3 to TRBJ2-2, with D possibly being TRBD2 (5 bases). CDR3 size: 15 residues. Looked up from germline, CDR1 is LGHNA and CDR2 is YSLEER. V lost 0 bases and J 5 bases, leaving 10 bases between the germline ends. CDR3 in DNA: TGCGCCAGCAGCCAAGAGAGGGCCGGGACCGGGGAGCTGTTTTTT. Translated, it gives CASSQERAGTGELFF.

This chain connects TRBV5-1 to TRBJ1-2; TRBD1 matches at 10 bases. CDR3 length: 15 residues. Looked up from germline, CDR1 is SGHRS and CDR2 is YFSETQ. V was pared by 2 bases and J by 9 bases, with 10 bases of the junction left unmatched. CDR3 amino acids: CASSLSPGQGNRYTF. DNA for the CDR3: TGCGCCAGCAGCTTATCGCCGGGACAGGGGAATCGCTACACCTTC.

Concerning this clone: A read error may explain this, as a much larger clone is one base away. This CDR3 reads CASSWTGGNTEAFF. CDR3 in DNA: TGTGCCAGCAGTTGGACAGGGGGGAACACTGAAGCTTTCTTT. The rearrangement joins TRBV28 to TRBJ1-1; 10 nucleotides match TRBD1. CDR1 and CDR2 (germline): MDHEN, SYDVKM. The CDR3 covers 14 residues. V lost 4 bases to trimming and J lost 1 base; unmatched junction nucleotides: 0.

The chain recombines TRBV30 with TRBJ2-6, with D tentatively TRBD1 (6 bases). Trimming stripped 5 bases from V and 2 bases from J, with 16 bases between. The CDR3 totals 16 residues. Germline CDR1 GTSNPN, CDR2 SVGIG (reference sequence). The chain's CDR3 is CAWSQQGGTGANVLTF. The CDR3 DNA reads as TGTGCCTGGTCTCAACAAGGGGGTACTGGGGCCAACGTCCTGACTTTC.

The chain links TRBV4-3 to TRBJ2-2, with 13 bases that match TRBD2. Germline V gene sequence: CDR1 LGHNA, CDR2 YSLEER. The CDR3 runs 17 residues. V was pared by 0 bases and J by 5 bases, with 3 bases of the junction left unmatched. CDR3 DNA sequence: TGCGCCAGCAGCCAAGAGGGACTAGCGGGAAGAACCGGGGAGCTGTTTTTT. Amino acid sequence: CASSQEGLAGRTGELFF.

This sequence joins TRBV6-1 and TRBJ1-5, with D unclear. The ends were cut back, 3 bases at V and 0 bases at J, with 9 bases in the middle. The CDR3 is made up of 15 amino acids. CDR1 MNHNS and CDR2 SASEGT come from the germline V gene. Here the CDR3 reads CASSDSRHSNQPQHF. Written as DNA, the CDR3 is TGTGCCAGCAGTGACTCCAGACATAGCAATCAGCCCCAGCATTTT.

The chain couples TRBV2 to TRBJ2-3; D is undetermined. This CDR3 comprises 17 residues. V was pared by 5 bases and J by 1 base, with 19 bases between. Germline V lookup: CDR1 SNHLY, CDR2 FYNNEI. CDR3 nucleotide sequence: TGTGCCAGCAGTTCTCGCCCTCCAACCCTAGGCACAGATACGCAGTATTTT. This sequence encodes CASSSRPPTLGTDTQYF.

The chain carries TRBV6-1 and TRBJ2-2, with 9 nucleotides matching TRBD1. The CDR3 covers 16 residues. The junction had 7 bases not matched to a gene; V was cut back by 3 bases and J by 5 bases. The germline V gene encodes CDR1 MNHNS and CDR2 SASEGT. DNA for the CDR3: TGTGCCAGCAGTGACCCGGGACAGGGTTTTACCGGGGAGCTGTTTTTT. As protein: CASSDPGQGFTGELFF.

The chain is built from TRBV5-6 and TRBJ1-3, with D maybe TRBD1 (5 bases). CDR1 and CDR2 from the germline V gene are SGHDT and YYEEEE. V was clipped by 0 bases and J by 4 bases, with 11 bases between them. The CDR3 has 15 residues. As DNA, the CDR3 is TGTGCCAGCAGCTTGGGGGGCCCGGTCGGAAACACCATATATTTT. Protein sequence: CASSLGGPVGNTIYF.

This chain joins TRBV7-8 and TRBJ1-2; no clear D. The germline gives CDR1 SGHVS, CDR2 FQNEAQ. V lost 5 bases and J lost 4, with 8 bases in between. The CDR3 covers 12 residues. The CDR3 coding sequence is TGTGCCAGCAGCCCGCTTTTCTATGGCTACACCTTC. It encodes CASSPLFYGYTF.

The CDR3 loop reads CASSLGQQQNYGYTF. CDR3 DNA: TGTGCCAGCAGCTTGGGACAGCAGCAGAACTATGGCTACACCTTC. This chain joins TRBV5-4 and TRBJ1-2; a weak D match, TRBD1 (5 bases). Germline V gives CDR1 SGHNT, CDR2 YYREEE (reference sequence). The CDR3 length is 15 residues. V gave up 0 bases and J gave up 2 bases, with 11 bases separating them.

The V gene is TRBV9, the J gene TRBJ1-4, with D tentatively TRBD1 (6 bases). Between the trimmed V and J ends, which lost 0 bases and 5 bases, there was a span of 14 bases. Looked up from germline, CDR1 is SGDLS and CDR2 is YYNGEE. CDR3 length: 16 amino acids. CDR3 DNA sequence: TGTGCCAGCAGCGTAGATCAGGGGAAGGGGAATGAAAAACTGTTTTTT. Translation: CASSVDQGKGNEKLFF.

V usage is TRBV2 and J usage is TRBJ2-7, with D perhaps being TRBD1 or TRBD2 (5 bases each). Looked up from germline, CDR1 is SNHLY and CDR2 is FYNNEI. The length of the CDR3 is 13 residues. V was clipped by 9 bases and J by 3 bases, with 15 bases between them. The CDR3, as DNA: TGTGCCAGTACCAGGGACGGACTCTACGAGCAGTACTTC. It translates to CASTRDGLYEQYF. The variable domain in full, completed from reference TRBV2 and TRBJ2-7, reads EPEVTQTPSHQVTQMGQEVILRCVPISNHLYFYWYRQILGQKVEFLVSFYNNEISEKSEIFDDQFSVERPDGSNFTLKIRSTKLEDSAMYFCASTRDGLYEQYFGPGTRLTVT.

The CDR3 here is CASSQDNRGGSNEQFF. CDR3 nucleotides: TGTGCCAGCAGCCAAGATAACCGGGGGGGTTCCAATGAGCAGTTCTTC. The chain is built from TRBV4-2 and TRBJ2-1, with 8 nucleotides matching TRBD2. The CDR3 consists of 16 residues. Germline CDR1 is LGHNA and CDR2 is YNFKEQ. V was clipped by 0 bases and J by 6 bases; unmatched bases: 7.

This chain links TRBV18 with TRBJ1-1; 8 nucleotides agree with TRBD1. J lost 1 base, V lost 5 bases, and 9 bases had no gene match. CDR1 is KGHSH and CDR2 is LQKENI in the germline V gene. CDR3 length: 16 residues. As DNA, the CDR3 is TGTGCCAGCTCAAGACAGGGGCCCTACTCGAACACTGAAGCTTTCTTT. This translates into CASSRQGPYSNTEAFF.

This clone was found once. This could be a read error, since a much larger clone is one nucleotide away. This specimen includes other DNA sequences encoding the same CDR3. This rearrangement joins TRBV19 to TRBJ2-7; TRBD1 matches at 12 bases. The germline V gene encodes CDR1 LNHDA and CDR2 SQIVND (reference sequence). The junction had 4 bases not matched to a gene; V was cut back by 3 bases and J by 4 bases. The CDR3 covers 15 residues. The CDR3 is CASSIGGQGAYEQYF. CDR3 bases: TGTGCCAGTAGTATCGGGGGACAGGGGGCGTACGAGCAGTACTTC.